This T cell receptor (beta chain) originates from a study of blood T cell repertoires in COVID-19. This clone was seen just once. Patients in Seattle were enrolled during active infection, then followed longitudinally. Profiling relied on immunoSEQ multiplex PCR, and the TCRdb table lists in-frame clones only, not all of them. The sample contains fewer than 350,000 clones, approximately 86% of which appear only once. The germline V gene encodes CDR1 SGHRS and CDR2 YFSETQ. This CDR3 has 20 residues. With V trimmed by 3 bases and J by 6 bases, 24 bases remained unmatched. Input material: peripheral blood. This receptor was obtained from a woman in her sixties or seventies with COVID-19, enrolled during active disease. J is TRBJ1-3 and V is TRBV5-1; 7 bases agree with TRBD1. The CDR3 loop reads CASSWGTASVPQLVPNTIYF. DNA of the CDR3: TGCGCCAGCAGCTGGGGGACAGCGAGTGTCCCACAGCTGGTCCCAAACACCATATATTTT.